A selection of T cell receptor beta chains follows, all from one sample in a study of post-analysis software for immune sequencing data. TCRdb re-derived calls from the PCR reads in MiXCR, one entry per CDR3 protein. The sample lists about 200,000 distinct CDR3 sequences, about 30% occurring once. Material: blood. These receptors originate from a girl between 2 and 17 years old with multiple sclerosis. CDR3s include the opening cysteine and the closing phenylalanine or tryptophan. Fields, in order: D gene, V gene, clone size, J gene, CDR3 protein, CDR3 DNA. A D gene is named only where the DNA matches it firmly. Clone size is not always given. Where it is, it says once, few, many or a class for expanded clones.

d_call: NA
v_call: TRBV28
clone_size: NA
j_call: TRBJ2-5
cdr3_aa: CASSPRQAMETQYF
cdr3_nt: TGTGCCAGCAGTCCCCGACAGGCGATGGAGACCCAGTACTTC

d_call: NA
v_call: TRBV5-1
clone_size: many
j_call: TRBJ2-7
cdr3_aa: CASSSRGSYEQYF
cdr3_nt: TGCGCCAGCAGCTCCCGGGGCTCCTACGAGCAGTACTTC

d_call: NA
v_call: TRBV15
clone_size: few
j_call: TRBJ1-2
cdr3_aa: CATSRVEGNYGYTF
cdr3_nt: TGTGCCACCAGCAGGGTCGAAGGGAACTATGGCTACACCTTC

d_call: NA
v_call: TRBV4-1
clone_size: many
j_call: TRBJ1-2
cdr3_aa: CASSLFGAGDKGYTF
cdr3_nt: TGCGCCAGCAGCCTATTCGGGGCAGGAGATAAGGGCTACACCTTC

d_call: NA
v_call: TRBV6-2/TRBV6-3
clone_size: few
j_call: TRBJ2-1
cdr3_aa: CASSPRVREAYNEQFF
cdr3_nt: TGTGCCAGCAGTCCAAGGGTCAGGGAGGCTTACAATGAGCAGTTCTTC

d_call: TRBD1
v_call: TRBV2
clone_size: few
j_call: TRBJ1-1
cdr3_aa: CASVTRQGGEAFF
cdr3_nt: TGTGCCAGTGTTACTAGACAGGGCGGTGAAGCTTTCTTT

d_call: TRBD2
v_call: TRBV18
clone_size: NA
j_call: TRBJ2-7
cdr3_aa: CASSSGTSGIRNEQYF
cdr3_nt: TGTGCCAGCTCATCGGGAACTAGCGGGATCAGGAACGAGCAGTACTTC

d_call: NA
v_call: TRBV6-1
clone_size: NA
j_call: TRBJ1-1
cdr3_aa: CASSEVAYTEAFF
cdr3_nt: TGTGCCAGCAGTGAAGTGGCATACACTGAAGCTTTCTTT

d_call: TRBD1
v_call: TRBV5-1
clone_size: NA
j_call: TRBJ1-2
cdr3_aa: CASSLQLGQGDGYTF
cdr3_nt: TGCGCCAGCAGCTTGCAGTTAGGACAGGGAGACGGCTACACCTTC

d_call: TRBD1
v_call: TRBV2
clone_size: many
j_call: TRBJ2-1
cdr3_aa: CASRSRDSYNEQFF
cdr3_nt: TGTGCCAGCAGGTCTCGGGACAGTTACAATGAGCAGTTCTTC

d_call: NA
v_call: TRBV5-1
clone_size: NA
j_call: TRBJ1-1
cdr3_aa: CAGSFGHQNTEAFF
cdr3_nt: TGCGCCGGCAGCTTTGGACACCAGAACACTGAAGCTTTCTTT

d_call: NA
v_call: TRBV18
clone_size: few
j_call: TRBJ1-5
cdr3_aa: CASSPVGQGSQPQHF
cdr3_nt: TGTGCCAGCTCACCAGTCGGGCAGGGGAGTCAGCCCCAGCATTTT

d_call: TRBD1
v_call: TRBV5-1
clone_size: NA
j_call: TRBJ2-2
cdr3_aa: CASSLAGQGNTGELFF
cdr3_nt: TGCGCCAGCAGCTTGGCGGGACAGGGCAACACCGGGGAGCTGTTTTTT

d_call: TRBD1
v_call: TRBV6-2/TRBV6-3
clone_size: NA
j_call: TRBJ1-5
cdr3_aa: CASSARGNQPQHF
cdr3_nt: TGTGCCAGCAGCGCCAGGGGGAATCAGCCCCAGCATTTT

d_call: NA
v_call: TRBV27
clone_size: many
j_call: TRBJ1-2
cdr3_aa: CASARDTNYGYTF
cdr3_nt: TGTGCCAGCGCGCGGGACACAAACTATGGCTACACCTTC

d_call: TRBD2
v_call: TRBV12-3/TRBV12-4
clone_size: NA
j_call: TRBJ2-3
cdr3_aa: CASSAGDGDTQYF
cdr3_nt: TGTGCCAGCAGTGCGGGAGACGGAGATACGCAGTATTTT

d_call: TRBD1
v_call: TRBV5-1
clone_size: many
j_call: TRBJ2-5
cdr3_aa: CASSLDPTGTGETQYF
cdr3_nt: TGCGCCAGCAGCTTGGACCCGACAGGGACGGGAGAGACCCAGTACTTC

d_call: NA
v_call: TRBV9
clone_size: NA
j_call: TRBJ1-2
cdr3_aa: CASSVAWGADGYTF
cdr3_nt: TGTGCCAGCAGCGTAGCGTGGGGGGCGGACGGCTACACCTTC

d_call: TRBD1
v_call: TRBV30
clone_size: NA
j_call: TRBJ2-2
cdr3_aa: CAWTPGQLTGELFF
cdr3_nt: TGTGCCTGGACTCCGGGACAGCTCACCGGGGAGCTGTTTTTT

d_call: NA
v_call: TRBV29-1
clone_size: NA
j_call: TRBJ1-2
cdr3_aa: CSVEGWDPTGYGYTF
cdr3_nt: TGCAGCGTTGAAGGTTGGGACCCCACAGGGTATGGCTACACCTTC

d_call: NA
v_call: TRBV5-1
clone_size: few
j_call: TRBJ2-5
cdr3_aa: CASSPITHQETQYF
cdr3_nt: TGCGCCAGCAGCCCCATTACCCACCAAGAGACCCAGTACTTC

d_call: NA
v_call: TRBV7-9
clone_size: few
j_call: TRBJ1-1
cdr3_aa: CASSLSSELNTEAFF
cdr3_nt: TGTGCCAGCAGCTTATCTTCGGAGTTGAACACTGAAGCTTTCTTT

d_call: NA
v_call: TRBV7-2
clone_size: many
j_call: TRBJ2-5
cdr3_aa: CASSPARALQGAQYF
cdr3_nt: TGTGCCAGCAGCCCCGCCAGGGCTCTTCAAGGGGCCCAGTACTTC

d_call: NA
v_call: TRBV27
clone_size: NA
j_call: TRBJ2-1
cdr3_aa: CASRTYSWAGNEQFF
cdr3_nt: TGTGCCAGCAGAACTTACTCGTGGGCCGGGAATGAGCAGTTCTTC

d_call: NA
v_call: TRBV2
clone_size: few
j_call: TRBJ2-1
cdr3_aa: CASKRAYNEQFF
cdr3_nt: TGTGCCAGCAAGCGGGCGTACAATGAGCAGTTCTTC

d_call: NA
v_call: TRBV28
clone_size: NA
j_call: TRBJ1-1
cdr3_aa: CASSLPGSKNTEAFF
cdr3_nt: TGTGCCAGCAGTTTGCCTGGGTCAAAAAACACTGAAGCTTTCTTT

d_call: TRBD1
v_call: TRBV29-1
clone_size: NA
j_call: TRBJ2-3
cdr3_aa: CSVEDDRGQDTQYF
cdr3_nt: TGCAGCGTTGAAGATGACAGGGGGCAAGATACGCAGTATTTT

d_call: NA
v_call: TRBV24-1
clone_size: many
j_call: TRBJ2-5
cdr3_aa: CATSDQYQETQYF
cdr3_nt: TGTGCCACCAGTGACCAGTACCAAGAGACCCAGTACTTC

d_call: NA
v_call: TRBV3-1
clone_size: few
j_call: TRBJ1-5
cdr3_aa: CASRESNQPQHF
cdr3_nt: TGTGCCAGCAGGGAGAGCAATCAGCCCCAGCATTTT

d_call: NA
v_call: TRBV7-8
clone_size: many
j_call: TRBJ2-5
cdr3_aa: CASSFRSLGETQYF
cdr3_nt: TGTGCCAGCAGCTTTCGTAGTTTAGGAGAGACCCAGTACTTC

d_call: TRBD1
v_call: TRBV5-1
clone_size: NA
j_call: TRBJ2-5
cdr3_aa: CASSSGTGQETQYF
cdr3_nt: TGCGCCAGCAGCTCCGGGACAGGCCAAGAGACCCAGTACTTC

d_call: NA
v_call: TRBV30
clone_size: few
j_call: TRBJ1-6
cdr3_aa: CAWSVGRFDSPLHF
cdr3_nt: TGTGCCTGGAGTGTAGGGCGGTTTGATTCACCCCTCCACTTT

d_call: TRBD1
v_call: TRBV6-2/TRBV6-3
clone_size: NA
j_call: TRBJ1-5
cdr3_aa: CASREGGRRQPQHF
cdr3_nt: TGTGCCAGCAGGGAAGGGGGCCGGCGGCAGCCCCAGCATTTT

d_call: NA
v_call: TRBV5-1
clone_size: NA
j_call: TRBJ2-7
cdr3_aa: CTSSRREGYEQYF
cdr3_nt: TGCACCAGCAGCCGGAGAGAGGGCTACGAGCAGTACTTC

d_call: NA
v_call: TRBV28
clone_size: NA
j_call: TRBJ2-3
cdr3_aa: CASSLGSTDPRTDTQYF
cdr3_nt: TGTGCCAGCAGTTTAGGCTCGACCGACCCCCGCACAGATACGCAGTATTTT